A single sample gave rise to the 20 T cell receptor beta chains below, sequenced in a study of early T cells in non-severe SARS-CoV-2 infection (dated by TCRdb to about 2021). Library preparation used 5' RACE. Reads for this sample came from a NextSeq 500. TCRdb ran its own pipeline on the public reads, namely fastp trimming at Q25 and MiXCR clone calling, and kept in-frame beta chains. Identical CDR3 protein sequences are pooled into one entry, listed with their most common genes and DNA. The sample table lists tens of thousands of distinct CDR3 sequences, 12% of them with a count of one. The biggest ten clones account for 4% to 5.5% of the sample. Sequencing used whole blood. These TCRs come from an adult who was a healthcare worker with PCR-confirmed SARS-CoV-2 infection or an uninfected control (not recorded which).

Many counts were recorded for this clonotype. The chain carries TRBV20-1 and TRBJ2-2; 12 nucleotides line up with TRBD2. Germline V gene sequence: CDR1 DFQATT, CDR2 SNEGSKA (reference sequence). After removal of 0 bases from V and 0 bases from J, the junction contained 5 bases not matched to a gene. The CDR3 extends over 18 amino acids. The CDR3 bases are TGCAGTGCTAGAGATGGTGGACTAGCGGGATCGAACACCGGGGAGCTGTTTTTT. This translates into CSARDGGLAGSNTGELFF.

In its sample, this clonotype was seen many times. This rearrangement joins TRBV19 to TRBJ2-2; D may be TRBD1 (5 bases). V shed 5 bases and J shed 4 bases, with 20 bases lying between them. This CDR3 comprises 17 residues. Germline V gene sequence: CDR1 LNHDA, CDR2 SQIVND (reference sequence). CDR3 coding DNA: TGTGCCAGTAGTCCTGGCTCCAGGGTATCGAGCACCGGGGAGCTGTTTTTT. Translation: CASSPGSRVSSTGELFF.

This chain links TRBV12-3 or TRBV12-4 with TRBJ1-2; tentative D call: TRBD1 (6 bases). The CDR3 totals 14 residues. V was clipped by 7 bases and J by 8 bases, with 20 bases between them. The CDR3 reads CASTLGRGTGGYTF. The CDR3 nucleotides read TGTGCCAGCACCCTCGGGAGGGGGACCGGCGGCTACACCTTC.

This clonotype occurred a few times. The chain is built from TRBV29-1 and TRBJ1-5; D call uncertain. The CDR3 spans 13 residues. V shed 7 bases and J shed 10 bases, with 20 bases lying between them. CDR1 SQVTM and CDR2 ANQGSEA come from the germline V gene. The CDR3 DNA is TGCAGCGCTAGGGCGCAGGACGGGAGCCCCCAGCATTTT. Translation: CSARAQDGSPQHF.

This clonotype turned up a few times. DNA for the CDR3: TGTGCCAGCGTCCGGGGTTTGGCCACTGAAGCTTTCTTT. Residues: CASVRGLATEAFF. The chain is built from TRBV7-9 and TRBJ1-1; unclear D gene. The CDR3 covers 13 residues. Germline loops: CDR1 SEHNR, CDR2 FQNEAQ (reference sequence). V was cut by 8 bases and J by 4 bases, with 14 bases left in between.

The chain uses TRBV7-9 and TRBJ1-1, with D perhaps TRBD1 (5 bases). The CDR3 covers 16 residues. Trimming took off 5 bases at V and 0 bases at J, with 16 bases between the two ends. From germline, CDR1 is SEHNR and CDR2 FQNEAQ (reference sequence). CDR3 nucleotide sequence: TGTGCCAGCAGCCCCCGCGGCGGGGGGATGAACACTGAAGCTTTCTTT. Translation gives CASSPRGGGMNTEAFF.

This clonotype was recorded many times. The junction shows a germline mismatch at one end, possibly a read error. The gene calls are TRBV7-7 and TRBJ2-1, with 11 bases that match TRBD1. Germline assignment: CDR1 SSHAT and CDR2 FNYEAQ (reference sequence). This CDR3 spans 14 amino acids. This CDR3 is CASSRGQGAGEQFF. In DNA form, the CDR3 reads TGTGCTAGCAGCCGCGGACAGGGGGCAGGTGAGCAGTTCTTC.

This clonotype was observed a handful of times. The CDR3 sequence: CASSSGRAYEQYF. CDR3 DNA: TGTGCCAGTAGTTCCGGACGGGCATACGAGCAGTACTTC. The chain couples TRBV19 to TRBJ2-7; D not certain. Trimming shortened V by 5 bases and J by 4 bases, and 12 bases separated the two germline ends. CDR1 and CDR2 (germline): LNHDA, SQIVND (reference sequence). The CDR3 consists of 13 residues.

Regarding this clonotype: The junction departs from germline at one end; a sequencing error may be responsible. The chain has TRBV6-6 and TRBJ1-4, with TRBD1 as a possible D gene (5 bases). The CDR3 totals 18 residues. CDR1 MNHNY and CDR2 SVGAGI come from the germline V gene (reference sequence). CDR3 nucleotide sequence: TGTGTCAGCAGTTACTCATGGGGACCGCGCAATACTAATGAAAAACTGTTTTTT. Protein product: CVSSYSWGPRNTNEKLFF.

This clonotype showed up many times. The V call is TRBV20-1, the J call TRBJ2-3; 13 bases fit TRBD2. CDR1 is DFQATT, CDR2 SNEGSKA, per germline (reference sequence). The CDR3 spans 15 residues. V lost 5 bases to trimming and J lost 3 bases; unmatched junction nucleotides: 5. As DNA, the CDR3 is TGCAGTGCTCGGACTAGCGGGGGTAGGACAGATACGCAGTATTTT. Its translation: CSARTSGGRTDTQYF.

This clonotype was observed many times. The J gene is TRBJ1-5, the V gene TRBV5-5; 10 bases match TRBD1. V lost 4 bases, J lost 5 bases, and 6 bases stayed unmatched. Germline V gene lookup returns CDR1 SGHKS and CDR2 YYEKEE (reference sequence). The CDR3 length is 15 residues. CDR3 in amino acids: CASSPRTGGDQPQHF. Written as DNA, the CDR3 is TGTGCCAGCAGCCCTAGGACAGGGGGGGATCAGCCCCAGCATTTT.

This clonotype occurred a few times. V and J are TRBV3-1 and TRBJ1-1; D unclear. This CDR3 region has 13 residues. V lost 4 bases to trimming and J lost 5 bases, with 11 bases between them. The germline V gene encodes CDR1 LGHDT and CDR2 YNNKEL (reference sequence). In DNA, the CDR3 is TGTGCCAGCAGCCCCGGCGTGGTAACTGAAGCTTTCTTT. Its translation is CASSPGVVTEAFF.

The chain uses TRBV7-9 and TRBJ1-1; D may be TRBD1 (5 bases). The CDR3 contains 13 residues. Trimming took 5 bases from V and 11 from J, leaving 18 bases between them. Germline V gene sequence: CDR1 SEHNR, CDR2 FQNEAQ (reference sequence). CDR3 in DNA: TGTGCCAGCAGCCCCCCAGGGATCCCGAAGGCTTTCTTT. Encoded protein: CASSPPGIPKAFF.

This clonotype occurred many times. V and J are TRBV13 and TRBJ2-1; D ambiguous. CDR1 PRHDT and CDR2 FYEKMQ come from the germline V gene (reference sequence). CDR3 length: 17 residues. Trimming pared 10 bases from V and 5 bases from J, leaving 27 bases between. In nucleotides, the CDR3 is TGTGCCATACCGTACTCGACACAGCGTCTGATGAACAATGAGCAGTTCTTC. This encodes CAIPYSTQRLMNNEQFF.

At least ten counts were recorded for this clonotype. The chain couples TRBV12-3 or TRBV12-4 to TRBJ2-2; D remains unclear. Trimming took 4 bases from V and 4 from J, leaving 7 bases between them. The CDR3 spans 13 residues. The CDR3 DNA reads TGTGCCAGCAGTTCTGGGGTCACCGGGGAGCTGTTTTTT. As protein: CASSSGVTGELFF.

The table lists this clonotype with many counts. This chain links TRBV14 with TRBJ2-5; 9 positions match TRBD2. V shed 1 base, J shed 4 bases, and the junction held 1 base outside the gene matches. CDR1 and CDR2 from the germline V gene are SGHDN and FVKESK. The CDR3 loop spans 14 amino acids. The CDR3 DNA sequence: TGTGCCAGCAGCCAAGGGACTAGCGTAGAGACCCAGTACTTC. Its translation is CASSQGTSVETQYF.

The gene calls are TRBV5-1 and TRBJ2-1, with TRBD2 identical over 12 bases. The junction had 2 bases not matched to a gene; V was cut back by 1 base and J by 6 bases. This CDR3 contains 15 residues. Germline V lookup: CDR1 SGHRS, CDR2 YFSETQ. The CDR3 region is CASSLTGLAGNEQFF. DNA for the CDR3: TGCGCCAGCAGCTTGACGGGACTAGCGGGCAATGAGCAGTTCTTC.

This clonotype appeared many times. The rearrangement uses TRBV11-2 and TRBJ1-2; 8 positions match TRBD1. Germline V gives CDR1 SGHAT, CDR2 FQNNGV. This CDR3 is built from 15 residues. V shed 4 bases, J shed 6 bases, and the junction held 10 bases outside the gene matches. This CDR3 reads CASSYTDRVPHGYTF. Here the CDR3 DNA reads TGTGCCAGCAGCTACACGGACAGGGTCCCTCATGGCTACACCTTC.

This clonotype has just a few counts. The chain links TRBV2 to TRBJ2-3; no clear D gene. V lost 1 base and J 2 bases, leaving 10 bases between the germline ends. Per germline, CDR1 SNHLY and CDR2 FYNNEI. This CDR3 is built from 15 residues. CDR3 sequence: CASSEVGWDTDTQYF. CDR3 coding DNA: TGTGCCAGCAGTGAAGTGGGCTGGGACACAGATACGCAGTATTTT.

This clonotype was observed many times. The chain links TRBV5-1 to TRBJ2-4, with 10 bases identical to TRBD1. With V trimmed by 8 bases and J by 0 bases, 14 bases remained unmatched. This CDR3 comprises 18 residues. The germline gives CDR1 SGHRS, CDR2 YFSETQ. The CDR3 DNA reads TGCGCCAGTAGAGTCGGGACAGGGGATAGGGAAGCCAAAAACATTCAGTACTTC. Amino acid sequence: CASRVGTGDREAKNIQYF.